This T cell receptor beta chain was identified during a study of neurological immune-mediated disorders. The method for making cDNA was 5'RACE, and it used 10-nucleotide random UMIs. One entry per CDR3 protein, called by TCRdb with MiXCR from the 5' RACE reads. The sample contains some 25,000 distinct CDR3 sequences, approximately 7% of which appear only once. From germline, CDR1 is DFQATT and CDR2 SNEGSKA (reference sequence). Between the trimmed V and J ends, which lost 0 bases and 2 bases, there was a span of 9 bases. This CDR3 is built from 14 residues. At least ten counts were recorded for this clonotype. Among the participants, healthy controls were blood bank volunteers in Maryland, USA. A total of 2 million PBMCs stored at -80 degrees C provided the unsorted libraries.

The J gene is TRBJ2-3, the V gene TRBV20-1; D is undetermined. The sequencing sample was made of PBMCs. The clonotype originates from a woman aged 40 to 49 in good health. The DNA for the CDR3 is TGCAGTGCTAGAGACTGGGTGAACACAGATACGCAGTATTTT. Protein product: CSARDWVNTDTQYF.